This T cell receptor beta chain comes out of a study of CD8+ T cells in alopecia areata (dated by TCRdb to the late 2010s). Background for the entire study: Treated patients were enrolled in an open-label pilot trial of oral tofacitinib at 5 to 10 mg twice daily for moderate-to-severe alopecia areata. Patients received tofacitinib for 6 to 18 months and were then followed off drug for 6 months to check for delayed response and recurrence. In both human patients and the C3H/HeJ mouse model, the study applied high-throughput TCRbeta sequencing to look at T cell clonal expansion in alopecia areata. On the human side, TCRbeta sequencing was run on scalp tissue and on sorted CD4+ and CD8+ peripheral blood T cells from healthy controls and from alopecia areata patients with either patchy or totalis/universalis disease. Biopsies were taken from tofacitinib-treated patients at baseline and again at 4 and 24 weeks into treatment, and several of those patients also had a later scalp biopsy. Clonality in the scalp was compared among normal scalp (n=4), patchy alopecia areata scalp (n=8), and alopecia totalis/universalis scalp (n=8). RNA was extracted with the PAXgene miRNA kit for fixed scalp, the miRNeasy kit for PBMCs, and the RNeasy kit for mouse skin. TCRbeta CDR3 regions were amplified by immunoSEQ multiplex PCR using 35 Vbeta forward and 13 Jbeta reverse primers.

The sample's time point label is to be understood as: baseline before oral tofacitinib. From alopecia areata patients, peripheral blood was collected along with lesional scalp punch biopsies. PBMCs were isolated by density centrifugation and stained for CD3, CD4 and CD8, and CD4+ and CD8+ T cells were sorted on a FACSAria. On the study overall, not on this receptor specifically: Higher clonality and more expanded CD8+ clones were observed in lesional scalp than in normal scalp, particularly in alopecia totalis/universalis, a finding suggestive of antigenic drive. Compared with mice, TCR sequences shared between patients were less clear, possibly partly because of HLA diversity across the patient population. Scalp TCR repertoire analysis is complicated because resident alphabeta T cells in normal human skin are also sequenced, whereas mouse skin is dominated by gammadelta T cells.

Receptors were amplified or captured by the immunoSEQ multiplex PCR assay. To provide template for TCR sequencing, every sample had RNA extracted and reverse transcribed into cDNA. SuperScript III was used to make first-strand cDNA, primed with a 2:1 mix of oligo-dT and random hexamers. A synthetic immune receptor repertoire was used to assess amplification bias, and residual bias was removed computationally. The authors' pipeline ran thus. Raw reads were preprocessed to remove errors, and CDR3 was defined according to IMGT conventions as the region from the conserved cysteine to phenylalanine. To get clonality, Shannon entropy was normalized by log2 of the number of productive unique TCRs and the result was subtracted from 1. Whether scalp clones were CD4 or CD8 was inferred by matching scalp TCRbeta sequences against CD4 and CD8 repertoires sorted from blood. In its TCRdb copy, this immuneACCESS table keeps in-frame sequences only and misses some clones. Where compared with another copy, unresolved V genes explain less than half of these, and the others have no known cause. V, J and clone size are taken as reported in that table, and D and trimming were inferred from the DNA itself. Counted in this sample were roughly 130,000 clones; over 50% of them appeared once. The ten largest make up 3.5% to 5% of the sample.

As encoded in the germline V gene, CDR1 is SGDLS while CDR2 is YYNGEE. The junction shows trimming of 0 bases on V and 0 bases on J, plus 10 bases between the germline ends. The CDR3 numbers 16 residues from cysteine through phenylalanine. The entry retains the CDR3 DNA only, 48 bases that are in frame from base 1. Only a few counts were recorded for this clone. Its target antigen remains unknown. No much larger clonotype is one base removed from it; base qualities were not supplied. The TCR originated in a human donor with alopecia areata. The rearranged chain carries TRBV9 and TRBJ1-3, with the D gene too uncertain to name. This specimen consisted of CD4+ T cells sorted from blood, obtained at week 0. The DNA sequence is as follows: TGTGCCAGCAGCGTAGATGGTGGTGGCTCTGGAAACACCATATATTTT. It codes for CASSVDGGGSGNTIYF.